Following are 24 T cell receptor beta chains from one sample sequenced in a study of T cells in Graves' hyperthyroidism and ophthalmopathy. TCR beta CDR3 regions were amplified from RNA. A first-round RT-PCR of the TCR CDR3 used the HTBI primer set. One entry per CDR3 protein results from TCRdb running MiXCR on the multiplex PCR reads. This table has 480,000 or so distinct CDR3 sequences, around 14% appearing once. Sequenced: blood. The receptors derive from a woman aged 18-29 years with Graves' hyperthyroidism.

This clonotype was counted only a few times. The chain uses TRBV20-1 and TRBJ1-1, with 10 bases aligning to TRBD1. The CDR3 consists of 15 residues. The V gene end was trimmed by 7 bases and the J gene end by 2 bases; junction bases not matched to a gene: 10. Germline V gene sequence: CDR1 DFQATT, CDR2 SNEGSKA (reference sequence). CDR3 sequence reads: CSVMWTGGGNTEAFF. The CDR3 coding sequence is TGCAGTGTTATGTGGACAGGGGGTGGAAACACTGAAGCTTTCTTT.

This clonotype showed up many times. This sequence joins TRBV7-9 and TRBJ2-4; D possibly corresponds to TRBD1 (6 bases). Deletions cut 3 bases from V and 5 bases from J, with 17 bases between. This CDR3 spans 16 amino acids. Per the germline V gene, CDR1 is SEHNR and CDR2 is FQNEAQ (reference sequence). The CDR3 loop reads CASSFVRPPGENIQYF. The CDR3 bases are TGTGCCAGCAGCTTTGTCAGACCCCCAGGGGAAAACATTCAGTACTTC.

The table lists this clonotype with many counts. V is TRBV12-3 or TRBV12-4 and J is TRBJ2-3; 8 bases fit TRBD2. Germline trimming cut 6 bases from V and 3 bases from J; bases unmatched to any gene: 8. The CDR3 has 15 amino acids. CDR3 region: CASSIRGGPTDTQYF. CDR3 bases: TGTGCCAGCAGCATCCGCGGGGGGCCGACAGATACGCAGTATTTT.

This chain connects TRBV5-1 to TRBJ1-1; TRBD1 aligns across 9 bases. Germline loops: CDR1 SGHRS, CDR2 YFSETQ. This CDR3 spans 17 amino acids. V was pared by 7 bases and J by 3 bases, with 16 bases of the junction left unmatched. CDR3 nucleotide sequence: TGCGCCAGCGGTCGATTCACACAGGGGGCCTCGCACACTGAAGCTTTCTTT. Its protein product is CASGRFTQGASHTEAFF.

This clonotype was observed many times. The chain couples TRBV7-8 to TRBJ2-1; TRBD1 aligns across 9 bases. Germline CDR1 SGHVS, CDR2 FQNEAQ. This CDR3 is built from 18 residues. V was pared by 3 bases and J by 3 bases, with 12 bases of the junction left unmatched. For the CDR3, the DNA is TGTGCCAGCAGCTTTACCGAGTCCGGGACAGGGATCTACAATGAGCAGTTCTTC. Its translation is CASSFTESGTGIYNEQFF.

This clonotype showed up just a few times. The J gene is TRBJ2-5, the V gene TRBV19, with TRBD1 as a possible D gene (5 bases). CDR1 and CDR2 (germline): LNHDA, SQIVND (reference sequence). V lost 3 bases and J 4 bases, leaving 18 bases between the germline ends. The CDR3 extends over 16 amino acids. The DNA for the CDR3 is TGTGCCAGTAGTATTGGGGCACGGGCTTCAACAGAGACCCAGTACTTC. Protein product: CASSIGARASTETQYF.

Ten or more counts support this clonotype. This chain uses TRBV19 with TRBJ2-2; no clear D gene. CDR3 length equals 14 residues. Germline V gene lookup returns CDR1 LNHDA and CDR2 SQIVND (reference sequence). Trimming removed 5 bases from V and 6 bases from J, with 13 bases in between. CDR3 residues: CASSPLGSAGELFF. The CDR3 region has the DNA TGTGCCAGTAGTCCCCTAGGGTCGGCCGGGGAGCTGTTTTTT.

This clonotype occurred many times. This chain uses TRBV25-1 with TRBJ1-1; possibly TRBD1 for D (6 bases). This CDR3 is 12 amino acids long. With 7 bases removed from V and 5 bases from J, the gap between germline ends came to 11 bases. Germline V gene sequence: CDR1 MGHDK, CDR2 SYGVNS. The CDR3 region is CASKQGWTEAFF. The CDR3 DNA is TGTGCCAGCAAGCAGGGGTGGACTGAAGCTTTCTTT.

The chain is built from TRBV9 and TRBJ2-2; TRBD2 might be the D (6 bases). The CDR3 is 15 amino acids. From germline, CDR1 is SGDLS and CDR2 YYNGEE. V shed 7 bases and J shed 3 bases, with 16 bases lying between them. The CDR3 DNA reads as TGTGCCAGCCTTATCGGGGGACCGCACACCGGGGAGCTGTTTTTT. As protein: CASLIGGPHTGELFF.

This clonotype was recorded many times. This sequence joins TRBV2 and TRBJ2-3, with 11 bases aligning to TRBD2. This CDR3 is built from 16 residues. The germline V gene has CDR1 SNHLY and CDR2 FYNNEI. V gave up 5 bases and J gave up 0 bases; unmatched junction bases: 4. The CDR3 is CASSSSGRGSTDTQYF. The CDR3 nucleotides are TGTGCCAGCAGTAGTAGCGGGAGGGGGAGCACAGATACGCAGTATTTT.

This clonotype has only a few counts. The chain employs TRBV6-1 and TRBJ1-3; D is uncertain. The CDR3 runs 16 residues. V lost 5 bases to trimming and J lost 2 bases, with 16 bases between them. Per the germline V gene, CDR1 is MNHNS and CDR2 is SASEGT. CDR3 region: CASSPSSSGTGNTIYF. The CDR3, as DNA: TGTGCCAGCAGTCCTTCTTCCTCGGGGACTGGAAACACCATATATTTT.

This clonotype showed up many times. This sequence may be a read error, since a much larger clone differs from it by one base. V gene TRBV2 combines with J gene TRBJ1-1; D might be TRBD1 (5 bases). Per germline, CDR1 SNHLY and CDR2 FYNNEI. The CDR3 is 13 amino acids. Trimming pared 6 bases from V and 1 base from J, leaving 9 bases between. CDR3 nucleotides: TGTGCCAGCAGGCCCGGACAGAACACTGAAGCTTTCTTT. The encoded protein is CASRPGQNTEAFF.

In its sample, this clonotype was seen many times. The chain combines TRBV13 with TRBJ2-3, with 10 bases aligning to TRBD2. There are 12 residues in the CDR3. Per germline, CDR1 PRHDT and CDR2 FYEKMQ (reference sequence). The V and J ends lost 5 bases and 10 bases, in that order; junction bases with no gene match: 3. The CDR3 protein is CASSQREGPQYF. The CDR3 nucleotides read TGTGCCAGCAGCCAGCGGGAGGGCCCGCAGTATTTT.

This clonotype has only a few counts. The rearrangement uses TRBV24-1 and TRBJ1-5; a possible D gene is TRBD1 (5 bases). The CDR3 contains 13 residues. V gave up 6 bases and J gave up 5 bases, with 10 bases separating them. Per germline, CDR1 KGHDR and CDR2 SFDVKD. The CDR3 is CATSQGRDQPQHF. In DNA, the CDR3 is TGTGCCACCAGTCAGGGCCGCGATCAGCCCCAGCATTTT.

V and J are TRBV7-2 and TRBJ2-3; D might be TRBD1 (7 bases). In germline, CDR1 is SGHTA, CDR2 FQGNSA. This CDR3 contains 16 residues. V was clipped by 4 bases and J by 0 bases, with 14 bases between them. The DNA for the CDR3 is TGTGCCAGCAGCTCCCAGGGGGGTTTTAGCACAGATACGCAGTATTTT. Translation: CASSSQGGFSTDTQYF.

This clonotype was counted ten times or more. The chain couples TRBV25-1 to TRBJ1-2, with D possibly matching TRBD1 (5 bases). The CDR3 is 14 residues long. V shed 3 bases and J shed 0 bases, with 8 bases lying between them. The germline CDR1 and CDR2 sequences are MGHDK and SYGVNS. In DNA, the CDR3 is TGTGCCAGCAGTGATGACAGCACTAACTATGGCTACACCTTC. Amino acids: CASSDDSTNYGYTF.

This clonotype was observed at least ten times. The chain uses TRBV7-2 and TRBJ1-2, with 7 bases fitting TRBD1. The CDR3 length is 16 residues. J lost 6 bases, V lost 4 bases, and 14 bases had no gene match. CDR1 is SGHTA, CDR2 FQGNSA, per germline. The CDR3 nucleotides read TGTGCCAGCAGCTCCGCTACAGGGGTAGTAGTAGATGGCTACACCTTC. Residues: CASSSATGVVVDGYTF.

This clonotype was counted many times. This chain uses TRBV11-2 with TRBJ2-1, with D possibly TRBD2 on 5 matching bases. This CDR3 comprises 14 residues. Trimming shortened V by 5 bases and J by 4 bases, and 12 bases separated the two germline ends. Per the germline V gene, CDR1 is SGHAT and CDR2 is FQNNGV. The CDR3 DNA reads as TGTGCCAGCAGCCGCCTCCGAGGGTACAATGAGCAGTTCTTC. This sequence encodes CASSRLRGYNEQFF.

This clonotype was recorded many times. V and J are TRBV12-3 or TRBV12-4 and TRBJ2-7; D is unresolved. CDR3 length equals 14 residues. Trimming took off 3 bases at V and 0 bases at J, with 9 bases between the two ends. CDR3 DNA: TGTGCCAGCAGTTTTTGGGCGGACTCCTACGAGCAGTACTTC. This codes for CASSFWADSYEQYF.

CDR3 sequence (DNA): TGTGCCAGCAGCTCGCAGACGACAGCTTTCTTT. Translated: CASSSQTTAFF. The chain carries TRBV7-2 and TRBJ1-1; D gene ambiguous. The CDR3 consists of 11 residues. Trimming left V 4 bases short and J 10 bases short, with 10 bases between. Germline lookup yields CDR1 SGHTA and CDR2 FQGNSA.

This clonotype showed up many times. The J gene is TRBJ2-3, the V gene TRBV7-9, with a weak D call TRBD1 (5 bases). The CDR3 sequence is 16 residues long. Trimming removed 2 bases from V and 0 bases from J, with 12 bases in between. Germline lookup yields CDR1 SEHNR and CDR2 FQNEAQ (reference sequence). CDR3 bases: TGTGCCAGCAGCTTACCCCAGGGTCGGAGCACAGATACGCAGTATTTT. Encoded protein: CASSLPQGRSTDTQYF.

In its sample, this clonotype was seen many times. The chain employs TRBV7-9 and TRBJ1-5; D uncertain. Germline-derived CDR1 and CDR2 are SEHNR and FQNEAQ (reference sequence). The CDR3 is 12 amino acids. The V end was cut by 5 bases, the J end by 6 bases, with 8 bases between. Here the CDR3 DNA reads TGTGCCAGCAGCGCCAGTCTTCAGCCCCAGCATTTT. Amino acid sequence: CASSASLQPQHF.

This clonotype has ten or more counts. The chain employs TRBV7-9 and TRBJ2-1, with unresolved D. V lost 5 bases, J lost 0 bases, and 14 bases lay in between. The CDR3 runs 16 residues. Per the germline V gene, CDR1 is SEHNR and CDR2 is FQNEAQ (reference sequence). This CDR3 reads CASSPPRGSSYNEQFF. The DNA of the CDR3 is TGTGCCAGCAGCCCCCCCCGAGGCAGCTCCTACAATGAGCAGTTCTTC.

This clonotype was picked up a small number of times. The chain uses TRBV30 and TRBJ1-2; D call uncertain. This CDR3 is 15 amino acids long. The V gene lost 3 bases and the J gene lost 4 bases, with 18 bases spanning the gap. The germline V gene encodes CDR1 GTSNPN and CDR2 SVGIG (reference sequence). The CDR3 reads CAWSQTRTRVYGYTF. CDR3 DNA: TGTGCCTGGAGCCAAACCCGGACCCGGGTCTATGGCTACACCTTC.